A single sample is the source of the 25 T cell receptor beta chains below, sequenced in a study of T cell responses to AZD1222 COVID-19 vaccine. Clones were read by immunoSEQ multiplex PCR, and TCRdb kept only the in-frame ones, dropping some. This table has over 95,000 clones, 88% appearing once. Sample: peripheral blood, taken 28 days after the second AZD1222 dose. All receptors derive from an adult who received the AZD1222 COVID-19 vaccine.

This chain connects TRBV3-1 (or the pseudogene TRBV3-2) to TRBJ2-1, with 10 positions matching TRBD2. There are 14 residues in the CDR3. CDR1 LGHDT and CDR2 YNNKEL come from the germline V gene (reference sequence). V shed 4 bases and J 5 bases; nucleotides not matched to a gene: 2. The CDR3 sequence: CASSRSGGDNEQFF. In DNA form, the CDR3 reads TGTGCCAGCAGCCGGAGCGGGGGGGACAATGAGCAGTTCTTC.

The CDR3 sequence: CASSTSGDSPLHF. The CDR3 DNA follows: TGTGCCAGTAGTACCTCAGGAGATTCACCCCTCCACTTT. The chain is built from TRBV19 and TRBJ1-6; D not certain. Trimming pared 4 bases from V and 8 bases from J, leaving 9 bases between. CDR1 and CDR2 (germline): LNHDA, SQIVND (reference sequence). The CDR3 is made up of 13 amino acids.

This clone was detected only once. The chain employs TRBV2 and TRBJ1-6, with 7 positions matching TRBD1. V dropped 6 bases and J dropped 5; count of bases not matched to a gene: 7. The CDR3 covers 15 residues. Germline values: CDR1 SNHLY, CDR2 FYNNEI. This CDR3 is CASRTGQLDNSPLHF. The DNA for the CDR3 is TGTGCCAGCAGGACGGGACAGCTGGATAATTCACCCCTCCACTTT.

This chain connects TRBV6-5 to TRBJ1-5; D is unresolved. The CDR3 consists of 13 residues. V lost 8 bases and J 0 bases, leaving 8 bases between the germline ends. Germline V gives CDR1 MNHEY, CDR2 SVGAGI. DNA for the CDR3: TGTGCCAGCCGGATGAATAGCAATCAGCCCCAGCATTTT. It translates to CASRMNSNQPQHF.

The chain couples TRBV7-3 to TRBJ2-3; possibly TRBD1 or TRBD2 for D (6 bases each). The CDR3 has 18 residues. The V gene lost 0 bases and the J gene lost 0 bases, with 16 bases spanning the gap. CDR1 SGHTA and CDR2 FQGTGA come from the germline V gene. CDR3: CASSLTGLPQGSTDTQYF. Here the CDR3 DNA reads TGTGCCAGCAGCTTAACGGGACTTCCGCAGGGGAGCACAGATACGCAGTATTTT.

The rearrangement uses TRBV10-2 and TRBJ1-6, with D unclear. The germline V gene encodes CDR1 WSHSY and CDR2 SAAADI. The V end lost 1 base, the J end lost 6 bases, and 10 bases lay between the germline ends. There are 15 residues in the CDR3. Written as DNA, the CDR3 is TGCGCCAGCAGTGAGTTATCACGCAGTAATTCACCCCTCCACTTT. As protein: CASSELSRSNSPLHF.

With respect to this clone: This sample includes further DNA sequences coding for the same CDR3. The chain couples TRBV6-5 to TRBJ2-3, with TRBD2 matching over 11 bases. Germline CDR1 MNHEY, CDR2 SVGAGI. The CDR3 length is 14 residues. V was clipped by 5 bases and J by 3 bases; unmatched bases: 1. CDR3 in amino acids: CASSIAGGTDTQYF. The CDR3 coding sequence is TGTGCCAGCAGTATAGCGGGGGGGACAGATACGCAGTATTTT.

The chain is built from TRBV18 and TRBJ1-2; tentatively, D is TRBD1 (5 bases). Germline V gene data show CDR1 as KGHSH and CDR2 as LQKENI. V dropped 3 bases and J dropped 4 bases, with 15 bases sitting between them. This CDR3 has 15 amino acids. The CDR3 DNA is TGTGCCAGCTCACCGCGGGACCCAGGAGCCTATGGCTACACCTTC. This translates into CASSPRDPGAYGYTF.

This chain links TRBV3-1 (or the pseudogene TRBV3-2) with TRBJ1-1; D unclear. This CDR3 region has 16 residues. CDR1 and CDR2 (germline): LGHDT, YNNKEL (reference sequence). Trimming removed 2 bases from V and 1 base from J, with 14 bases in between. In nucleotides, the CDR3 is TGTGCCAGCAGCCAATATTCCGGCGGTCCGAACACTGAAGCTTTCTTT. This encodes CASSQYSGGPNTEAFF.

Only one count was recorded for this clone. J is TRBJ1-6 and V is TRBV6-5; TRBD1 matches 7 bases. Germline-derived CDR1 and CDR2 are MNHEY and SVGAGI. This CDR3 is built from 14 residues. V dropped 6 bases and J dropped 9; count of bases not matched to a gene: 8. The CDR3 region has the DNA TGTGCCAGCAGGCCGGGACAGACCTCTTCACCCCTCCACTTT. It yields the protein CASRPGQTSSPLHF.

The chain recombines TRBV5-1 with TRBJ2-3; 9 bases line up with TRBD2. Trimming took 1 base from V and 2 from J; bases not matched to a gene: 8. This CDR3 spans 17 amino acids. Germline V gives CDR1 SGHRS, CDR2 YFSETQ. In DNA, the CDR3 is TGCGCCAGCAGCTTGAAGGAGCGGGGGGCAGCCACAGATACGCAGTATTTT. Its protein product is CASSLKERGAATDTQYF.

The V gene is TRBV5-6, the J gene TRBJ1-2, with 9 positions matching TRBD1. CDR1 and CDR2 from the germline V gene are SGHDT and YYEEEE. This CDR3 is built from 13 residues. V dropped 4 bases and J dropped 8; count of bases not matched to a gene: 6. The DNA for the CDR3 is TGTGCCAGCAGCCCCACAGGGGGCGGCGGCTACACCTTC. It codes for CASSPTGGGGYTF.

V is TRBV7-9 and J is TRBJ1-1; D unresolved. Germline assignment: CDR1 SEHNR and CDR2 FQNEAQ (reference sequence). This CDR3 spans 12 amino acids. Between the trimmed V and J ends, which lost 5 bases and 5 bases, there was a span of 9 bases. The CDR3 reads CASSQTVTEAFF. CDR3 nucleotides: TGTGCCAGCAGCCAAACGGTGACTGAAGCTTTCTTT.

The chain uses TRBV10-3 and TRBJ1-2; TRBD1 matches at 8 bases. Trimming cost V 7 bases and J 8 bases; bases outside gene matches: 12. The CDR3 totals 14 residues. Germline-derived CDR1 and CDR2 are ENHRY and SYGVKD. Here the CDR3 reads CAITNEGQGQGYTF. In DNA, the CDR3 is TGTGCCATCACCAATGAAGGACAGGGCCAAGGCTACACCTTC.

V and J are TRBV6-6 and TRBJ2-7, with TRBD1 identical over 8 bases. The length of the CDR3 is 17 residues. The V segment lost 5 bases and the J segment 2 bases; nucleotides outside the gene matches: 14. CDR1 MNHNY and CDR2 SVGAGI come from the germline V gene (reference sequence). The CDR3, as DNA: TGTGCCAGCAGTCATCTCACCGGGACAGGAGCACCCTACGAGCAGTACTTC. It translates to CASSHLTGTGAPYEQYF.

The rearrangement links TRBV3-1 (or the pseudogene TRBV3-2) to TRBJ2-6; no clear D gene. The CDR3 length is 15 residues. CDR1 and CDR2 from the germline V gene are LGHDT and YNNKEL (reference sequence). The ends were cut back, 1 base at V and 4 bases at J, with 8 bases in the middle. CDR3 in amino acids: CASSQARRGANVLTF. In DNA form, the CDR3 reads TGTGCCAGCAGCCAAGCCCGAAGGGGGGCCAACGTCCTGACTTTC.

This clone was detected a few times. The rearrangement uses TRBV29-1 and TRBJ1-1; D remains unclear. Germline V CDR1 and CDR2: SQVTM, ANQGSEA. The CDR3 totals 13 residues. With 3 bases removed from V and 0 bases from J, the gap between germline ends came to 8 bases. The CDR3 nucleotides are TGCAGCGTTGACTCAAGGCTGAACACTGAAGCTTTCTTT. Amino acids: CSVDSRLNTEAFF.

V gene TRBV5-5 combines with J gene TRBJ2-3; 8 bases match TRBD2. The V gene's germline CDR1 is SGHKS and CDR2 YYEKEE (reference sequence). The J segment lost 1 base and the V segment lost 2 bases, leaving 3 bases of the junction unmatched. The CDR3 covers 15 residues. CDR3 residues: CASSLPGLGTDTQYF. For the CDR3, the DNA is TGTGCCAGCAGCTTACCGGGACTAGGCACAGATACGCAGTATTTT.

Here the CDR3 DNA reads TGTGCCAGCAAGATGGGGGGAAGCAATCAGCCCCAGCATTTT. Translating gives CASKMGGSNQPQHF. The V and J genes are TRBV19 and TRBJ1-5; the D gene is possibly TRBD1 (5 bases). CDR1 LNHDA and CDR2 SQIVND come from the germline V gene (reference sequence). Trimming cost V 9 bases and J 1 base, with 13 bases left between them. The CDR3 totals 14 residues. Variable domain in full (rest from reference TRBV19 and TRBJ1-5): DGGITQSPKYLFRKEGQNVTLSCEQNLNHDAMYWYRQDPGQGLRLIYYSQIVNDFQKGDIAEGYSVSREKKESFPLTVTSAQKNPTAFYLCASKMGGSNQPQHFGDGTRLSIL.

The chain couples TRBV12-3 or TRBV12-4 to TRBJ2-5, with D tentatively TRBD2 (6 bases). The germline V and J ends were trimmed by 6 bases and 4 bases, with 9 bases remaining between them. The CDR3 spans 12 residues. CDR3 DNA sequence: TGTGCCAGCAGAACGGGAGTAGAGACCCAGTACTTC. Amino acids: CASRTGVETQYF.

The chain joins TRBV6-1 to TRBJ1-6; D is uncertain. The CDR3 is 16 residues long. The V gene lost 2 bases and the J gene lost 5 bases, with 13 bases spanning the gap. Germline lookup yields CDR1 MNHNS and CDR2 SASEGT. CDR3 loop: CASSESVHQNNSPLHF. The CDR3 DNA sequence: TGTGCCAGCAGTGAATCGGTCCACCAGAATAATTCACCCCTCCACTTT.

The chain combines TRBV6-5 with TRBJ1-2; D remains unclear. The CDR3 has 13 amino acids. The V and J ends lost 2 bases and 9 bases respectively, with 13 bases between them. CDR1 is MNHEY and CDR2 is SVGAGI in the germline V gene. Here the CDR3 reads CASSYPGGVSYTF. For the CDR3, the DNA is TGTGCCAGCAGTTACCCCGGCGGGGTAAGCTACACCTTC.

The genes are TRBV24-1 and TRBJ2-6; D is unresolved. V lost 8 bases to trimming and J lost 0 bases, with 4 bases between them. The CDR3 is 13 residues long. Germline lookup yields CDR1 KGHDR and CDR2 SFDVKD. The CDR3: CATKASGANVLTF. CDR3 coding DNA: TGTGCCACCAAGGCCTCTGGGGCCAACGTCCTGACTTTC.

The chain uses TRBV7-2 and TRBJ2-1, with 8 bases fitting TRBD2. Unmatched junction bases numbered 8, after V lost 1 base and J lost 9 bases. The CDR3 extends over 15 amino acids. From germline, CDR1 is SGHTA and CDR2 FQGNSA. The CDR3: CASSLGGGPSGEQFF. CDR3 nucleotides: TGTGCCAGCAGCTTAGGCGGGGGGCCTTCAGGTGAGCAGTTCTTC.

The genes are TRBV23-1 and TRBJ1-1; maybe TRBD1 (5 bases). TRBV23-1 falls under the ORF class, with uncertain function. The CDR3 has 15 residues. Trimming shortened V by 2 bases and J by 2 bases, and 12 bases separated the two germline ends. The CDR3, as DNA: TGCGCCAGCAGTCAAAATAAGGGGAGAAACACTGAAGCTTTCTTT. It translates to CASSQNKGRNTEAFF.